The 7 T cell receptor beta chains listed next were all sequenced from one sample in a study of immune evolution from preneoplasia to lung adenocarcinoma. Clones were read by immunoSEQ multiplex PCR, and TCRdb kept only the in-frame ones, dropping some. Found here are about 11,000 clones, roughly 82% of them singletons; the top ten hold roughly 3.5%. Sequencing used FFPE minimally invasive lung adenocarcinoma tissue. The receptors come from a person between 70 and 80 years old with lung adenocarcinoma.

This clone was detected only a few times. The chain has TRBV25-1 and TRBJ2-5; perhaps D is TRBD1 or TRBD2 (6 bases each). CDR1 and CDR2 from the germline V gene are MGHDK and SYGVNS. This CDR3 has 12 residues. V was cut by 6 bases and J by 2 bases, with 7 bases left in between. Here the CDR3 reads CASRGGQETQYF. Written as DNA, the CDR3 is TGTGCCAGCAGAGGGGGGCAAGAGACCCAGTACTTC.

The CDR3 region is CASSIGPDSPLHF. CDR3 in DNA: TGTGCCAGTAGTATAGGCCCGGATTCACCCCTCCACTTT. V gene TRBV19 combines with J gene TRBJ1-6; D not resolved. This CDR3 contains 13 residues. Germline V gene lookup returns CDR1 LNHDA and CDR2 SQIVND (reference sequence). Trimming took 1 base from V and 8 from J, leaving 6 bases between them.

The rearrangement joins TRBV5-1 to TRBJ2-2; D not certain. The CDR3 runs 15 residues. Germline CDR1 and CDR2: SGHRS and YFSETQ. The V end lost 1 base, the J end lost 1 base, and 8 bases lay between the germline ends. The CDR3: CASSLRLQNTGELFF. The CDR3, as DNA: TGCGCCAGCAGCTTGCGGCTACAGAACACCGGGGAGCTGTTTTTT.

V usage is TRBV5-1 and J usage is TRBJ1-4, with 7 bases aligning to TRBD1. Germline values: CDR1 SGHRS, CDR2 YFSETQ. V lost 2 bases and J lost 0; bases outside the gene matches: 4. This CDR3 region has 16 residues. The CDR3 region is CASSLFQGATNEKLFF. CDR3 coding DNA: TGCGCCAGCAGCTTATTCCAGGGGGCAACTAATGAAAAACTGTTTTTT.

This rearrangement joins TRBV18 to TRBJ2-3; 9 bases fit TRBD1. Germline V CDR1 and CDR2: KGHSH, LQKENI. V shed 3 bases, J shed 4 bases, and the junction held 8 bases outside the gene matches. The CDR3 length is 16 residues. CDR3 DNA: TGTGCCAGCTCACCTACACAGGGGGCTTCGGCAGATACGCAGTATTTT. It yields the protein CASSPTQGASADTQYF.

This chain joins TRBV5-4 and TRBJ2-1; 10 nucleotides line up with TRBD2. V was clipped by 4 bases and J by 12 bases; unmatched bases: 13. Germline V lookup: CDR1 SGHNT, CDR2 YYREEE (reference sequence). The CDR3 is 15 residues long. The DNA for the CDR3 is TGTGCCAGCAGCCCAGGAAGCACTAGCGGGATCGGGCAGTTCTTC. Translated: CASSPGSTSGIGQFF.

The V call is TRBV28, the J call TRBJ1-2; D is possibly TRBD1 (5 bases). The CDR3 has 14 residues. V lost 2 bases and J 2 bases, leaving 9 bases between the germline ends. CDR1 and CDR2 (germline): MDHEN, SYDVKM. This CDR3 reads CASSLGAGNYGYTF. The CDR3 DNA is TGTGCCAGCAGTTTAGGGGCAGGGAACTATGGCTACACCTTC.